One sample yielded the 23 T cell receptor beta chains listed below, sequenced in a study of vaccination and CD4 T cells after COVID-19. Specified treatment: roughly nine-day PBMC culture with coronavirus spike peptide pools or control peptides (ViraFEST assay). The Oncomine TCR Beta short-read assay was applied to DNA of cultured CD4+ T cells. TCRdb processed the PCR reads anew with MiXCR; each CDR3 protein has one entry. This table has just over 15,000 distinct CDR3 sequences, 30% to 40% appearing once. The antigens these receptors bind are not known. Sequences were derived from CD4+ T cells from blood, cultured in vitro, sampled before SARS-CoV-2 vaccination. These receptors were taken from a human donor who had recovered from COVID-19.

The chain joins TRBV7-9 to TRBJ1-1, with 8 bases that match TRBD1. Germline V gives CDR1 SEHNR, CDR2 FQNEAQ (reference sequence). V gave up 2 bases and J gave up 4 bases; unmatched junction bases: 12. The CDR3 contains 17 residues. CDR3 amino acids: CASSLMPGQGISTEAFF. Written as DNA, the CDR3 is TGTGCCAGCAGCTTAATGCCAGGACAGGGAATCAGCACTGAAGCTTTCTTT.

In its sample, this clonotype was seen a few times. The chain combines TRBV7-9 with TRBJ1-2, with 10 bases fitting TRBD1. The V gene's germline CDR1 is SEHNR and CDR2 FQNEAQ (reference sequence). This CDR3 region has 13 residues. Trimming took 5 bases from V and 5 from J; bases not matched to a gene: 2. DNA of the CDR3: TGTGCCAGCAGCGCGGACAGGGGGTATGGCTACACCTTC. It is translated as CASSADRGYGYTF.

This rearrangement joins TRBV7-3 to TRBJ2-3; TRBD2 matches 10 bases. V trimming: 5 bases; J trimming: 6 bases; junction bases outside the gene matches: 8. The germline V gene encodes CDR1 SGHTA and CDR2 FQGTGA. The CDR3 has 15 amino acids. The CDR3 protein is CASSPGTSVMDTQYF. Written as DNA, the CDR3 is TGTGCCAGCAGCCCCGGGACTAGCGTAATGGATACGCAGTATTTT.

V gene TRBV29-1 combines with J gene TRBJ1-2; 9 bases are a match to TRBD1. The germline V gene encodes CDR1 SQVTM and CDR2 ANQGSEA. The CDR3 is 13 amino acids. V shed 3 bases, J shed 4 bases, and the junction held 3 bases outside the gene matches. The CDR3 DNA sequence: TGCAGCGTTGATGACAGGGGGATCTATGGCTACACCTTC. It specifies CSVDDRGIYGYTF.

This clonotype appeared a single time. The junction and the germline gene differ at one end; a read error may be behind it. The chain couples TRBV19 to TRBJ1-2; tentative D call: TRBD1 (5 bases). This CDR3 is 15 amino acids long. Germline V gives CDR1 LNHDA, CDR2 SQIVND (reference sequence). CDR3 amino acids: CAGSAGTDSHYGYTF. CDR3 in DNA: TGTGCCGGTAGTGCCGGGACGGATTCCCACTATGGCTACACCTTC.

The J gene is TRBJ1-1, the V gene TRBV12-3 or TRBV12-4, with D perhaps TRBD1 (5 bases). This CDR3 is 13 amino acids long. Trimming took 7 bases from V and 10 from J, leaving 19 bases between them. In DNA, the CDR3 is TGTGCCAGCACCCATTCGACCGGGGCTGGAGCTTTCTTT. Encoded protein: CASTHSTGAGAFF.

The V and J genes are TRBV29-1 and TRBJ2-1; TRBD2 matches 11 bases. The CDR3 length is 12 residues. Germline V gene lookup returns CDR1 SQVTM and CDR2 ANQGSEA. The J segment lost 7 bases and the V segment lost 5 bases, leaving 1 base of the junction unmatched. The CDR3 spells CSVPSGRNEQFF. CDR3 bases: TGCAGCGTTCCTAGCGGGAGGAATGAGCAGTTCTTC.

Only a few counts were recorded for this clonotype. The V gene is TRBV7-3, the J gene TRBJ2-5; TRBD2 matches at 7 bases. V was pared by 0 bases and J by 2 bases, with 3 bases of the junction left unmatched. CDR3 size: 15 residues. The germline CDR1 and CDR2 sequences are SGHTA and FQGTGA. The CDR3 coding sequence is TGTGCCAGCAGCTTAACGGGAGGGGATCAAGAGACCCAGTACTTC. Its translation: CASSLTGGDQETQYF.

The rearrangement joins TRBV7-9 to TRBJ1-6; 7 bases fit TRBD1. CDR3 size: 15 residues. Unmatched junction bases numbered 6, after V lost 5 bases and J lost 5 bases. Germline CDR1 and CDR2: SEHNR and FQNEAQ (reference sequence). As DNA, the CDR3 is TGTGCCAGCAGCCGGGACAGCCAAAATAATTCACCCCTCCACTTT. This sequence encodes CASSRDSQNNSPLHF.

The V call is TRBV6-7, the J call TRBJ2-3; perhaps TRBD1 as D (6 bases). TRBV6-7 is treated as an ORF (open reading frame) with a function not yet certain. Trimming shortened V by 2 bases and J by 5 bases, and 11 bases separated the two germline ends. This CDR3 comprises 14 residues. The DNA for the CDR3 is TGTGCCAGCAGTTACAGACAGGCTGAAGATACGCAGTATTTT. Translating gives CASSYRQAEDTQYF.

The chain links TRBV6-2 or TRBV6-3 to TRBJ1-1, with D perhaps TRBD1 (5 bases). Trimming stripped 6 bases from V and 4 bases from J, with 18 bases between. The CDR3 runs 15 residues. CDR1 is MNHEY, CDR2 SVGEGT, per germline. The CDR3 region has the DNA TGTGCCAGCAGGACCGCGGGACTCATGAGCACTGAAGCTTTCTTT. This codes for CASRTAGLMSTEAFF.

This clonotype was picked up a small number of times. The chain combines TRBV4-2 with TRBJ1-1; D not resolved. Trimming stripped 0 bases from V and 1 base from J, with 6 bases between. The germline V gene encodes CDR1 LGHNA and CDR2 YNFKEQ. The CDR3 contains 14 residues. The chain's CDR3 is CASSQEDWNTEAFF. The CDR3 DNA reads TGTGCCAGCAGCCAAGAGGACTGGAACACTGAAGCTTTCTTT.

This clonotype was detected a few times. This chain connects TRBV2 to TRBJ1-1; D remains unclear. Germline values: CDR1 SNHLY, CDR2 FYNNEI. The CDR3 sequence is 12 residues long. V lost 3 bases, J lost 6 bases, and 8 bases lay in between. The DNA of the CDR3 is TGTGCCAGCAGTGAGGTGGAGGCTGAAGCTTTCTTT. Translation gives CASSEVEAEAFF.

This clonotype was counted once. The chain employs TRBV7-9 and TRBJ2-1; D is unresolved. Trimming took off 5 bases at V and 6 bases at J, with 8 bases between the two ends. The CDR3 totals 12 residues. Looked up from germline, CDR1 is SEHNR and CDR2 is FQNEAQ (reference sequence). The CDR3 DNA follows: TGTGCCAGCAGCCCAAAGGGCAATGAGCAGTTCTTC. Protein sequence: CASSPKGNEQFF.

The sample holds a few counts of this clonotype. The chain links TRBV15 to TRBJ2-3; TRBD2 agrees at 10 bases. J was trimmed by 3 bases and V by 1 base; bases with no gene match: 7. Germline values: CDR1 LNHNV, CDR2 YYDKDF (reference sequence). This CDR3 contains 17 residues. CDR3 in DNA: TGTGCCACCAGCAGAGTTGCTAGCGGGGGTCCAACAGATACGCAGTATTTT. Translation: CATSRVASGGPTDTQYF.

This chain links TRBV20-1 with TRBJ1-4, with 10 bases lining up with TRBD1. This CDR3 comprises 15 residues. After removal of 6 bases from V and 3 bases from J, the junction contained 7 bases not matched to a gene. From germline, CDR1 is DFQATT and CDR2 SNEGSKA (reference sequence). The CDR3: CSAIPGQGPNEKLFF. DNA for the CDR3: TGCAGTGCAATCCCGGGACAGGGGCCTAATGAAAAACTGTTTTTT.

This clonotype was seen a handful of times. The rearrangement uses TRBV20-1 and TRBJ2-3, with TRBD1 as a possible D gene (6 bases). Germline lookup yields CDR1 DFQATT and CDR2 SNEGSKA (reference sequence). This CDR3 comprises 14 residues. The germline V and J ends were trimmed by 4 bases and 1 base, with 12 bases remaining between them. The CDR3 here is CSAIRQAGTDTQYF. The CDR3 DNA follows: TGCAGTGCTATACGACAGGCGGGCACAGATACGCAGTATTTT.

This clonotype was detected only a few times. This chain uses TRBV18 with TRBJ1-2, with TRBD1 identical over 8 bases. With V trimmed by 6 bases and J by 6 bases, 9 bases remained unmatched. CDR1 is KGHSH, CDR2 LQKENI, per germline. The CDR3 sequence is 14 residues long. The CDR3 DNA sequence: TGTGCCAGCTCTCCTCCGACAGGGGCACATGGCTACACCTTC. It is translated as CASSPPTGAHGYTF.

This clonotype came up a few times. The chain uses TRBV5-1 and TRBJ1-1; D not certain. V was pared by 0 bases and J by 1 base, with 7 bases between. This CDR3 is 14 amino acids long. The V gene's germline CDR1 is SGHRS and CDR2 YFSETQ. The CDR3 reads CASSLEPRNTEAFF. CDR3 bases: TGCGCCAGCAGCTTGGAGCCACGGAACACTGAAGCTTTCTTT.

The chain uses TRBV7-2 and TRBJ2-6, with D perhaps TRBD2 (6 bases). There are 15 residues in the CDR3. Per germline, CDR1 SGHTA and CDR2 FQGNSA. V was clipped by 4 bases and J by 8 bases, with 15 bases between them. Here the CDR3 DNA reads TGTGCCAGCAGCTCCTCCGGTGGGAGGACCAACGTCCTGACTTTC. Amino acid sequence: CASSSSGGRTNVLTF.

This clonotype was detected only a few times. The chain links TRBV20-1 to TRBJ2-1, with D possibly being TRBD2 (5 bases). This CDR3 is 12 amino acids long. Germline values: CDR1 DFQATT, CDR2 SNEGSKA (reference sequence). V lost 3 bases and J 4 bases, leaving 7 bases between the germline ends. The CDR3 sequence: CSASSGYNEQFF. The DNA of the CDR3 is TGCAGTGCTAGCTCGGGGTACAATGAGCAGTTCTTC.

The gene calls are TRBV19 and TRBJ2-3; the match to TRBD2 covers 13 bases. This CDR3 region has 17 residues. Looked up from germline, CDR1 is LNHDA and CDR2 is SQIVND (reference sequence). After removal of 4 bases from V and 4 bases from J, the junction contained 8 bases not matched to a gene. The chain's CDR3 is CASSTTSGGAPPDTQYF. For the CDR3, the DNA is TGTGCCAGTAGTACCACTAGCGGGGGGGCCCCCCCAGATACGCAGTATTTT.

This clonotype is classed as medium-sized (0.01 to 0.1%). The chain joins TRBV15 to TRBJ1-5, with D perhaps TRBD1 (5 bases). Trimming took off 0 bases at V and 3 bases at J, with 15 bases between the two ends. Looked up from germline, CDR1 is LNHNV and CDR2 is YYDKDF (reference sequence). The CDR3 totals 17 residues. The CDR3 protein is CATSRDQTGGLNQPQHF. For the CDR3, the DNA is TGTGCCACCAGCAGAGATCAAACTGGGGGACTCAATCAGCCCCAGCATTTT.